The 19 T cell receptor beta chains listed next were all sequenced from one sample in a study of radiotherapy plus CTLA-4 blockade in lung cancer. The protocol was immunoSEQ multiplex PCR, while the TCRdb copy is restricted to in-frame clones and leaves out a portion. The table records some 90,000 clones, 83% of them present only once. The sample in question was peripheral blood, obtained from a patient treated with radiotherapy plus ipilimumab. Receptors were obtained from a human donor with non-small cell lung cancer who had stable disease on radiotherapy plus ipilimumab.

The J gene is TRBJ1-2, the V gene TRBV12-5; 12 bases match TRBD1. This CDR3 has 17 residues. J was trimmed by 6 bases and V by 4 bases; bases with no gene match: 12. The germline V gene encodes CDR1 LGHNT and CDR2 FRNRAP. The CDR3 is CASGSPAAGQGADGYTF. DNA of the CDR3: TGTGCTAGTGGTTCCCCGGCCGCGGGACAGGGGGCAGATGGCTACACCTTC.

The chain joins TRBV5-4 to TRBJ2-7, with D maybe TRBD2 (5 bases). Germline V lookup: CDR1 SGHNT, CDR2 YYREEE (reference sequence). Trimming shortened V by 0 bases and J by 5 bases, and 12 bases separated the two germline ends. The CDR3 length is 14 residues. The CDR3 region is CASSLAGGVNEQYF. CDR3 coding DNA: TGTGCCAGCAGCTTGGCTGGAGGAGTCAACGAGCAGTACTTC.

The CDR3: CASSGDRGAWGIFDNEQFF. The CDR3 bases are TGTGCCAGCAGCGGGGACAGGGGGGCGTGGGGAATTTTCGACAATGAGCAGTTCTTC. V and J are TRBV9 and TRBJ2-1, with TRBD1 identical over 11 bases. The CDR3 has 19 amino acids. V trimming: 3 bases; J trimming: 5 bases; junction bases outside the gene matches: 16. Germline V gene data show CDR1 as SGDLS and CDR2 as YYNGEE.

This chain joins TRBV5-4 and TRBJ2-6, with D perhaps TRBD2 (6 bases). The ends were cut back, 4 bases at V and 5 bases at J, with 25 bases in the middle. In germline, CDR1 is SGHNT, CDR2 YYREEE (reference sequence). The CDR3 has 19 residues. CDR3 DNA: TGTGCCAGCAGCCCATTTATCTCGGGACTCTATAACTGGGCCAACGTCCTGACTTTC. Its protein product is CASSPFISGLYNWANVLTF. The whole variable domain, remainder taken from reference TRBV5-4 and TRBJ2-6, is ETGVTQSPTHLIKTRGQQVTLRCSSQSGHNTVSWYQQALGQGPQFIFQYYREEENGRGNFPPRFSGLQFPNYSSELNVNALELDDSALYLCASSPFISGLYNWANVLTFGAGSRLTVL.

The chain joins TRBV6-1 to TRBJ1-5; 10 bases line up with TRBD1. CDR1 is MNHNS and CDR2 is SASEGT in the germline V gene. The CDR3 spans 15 residues. Trimming took 10 bases from V and 2 from J; bases not matched to a gene: 8. The CDR3 reads CATLTGGSGNQPQHF. The CDR3 DNA is TGTGCCACCCTGACAGGGGGCAGTGGCAATCAGCCCCAGCATTTT.

The V and J genes are TRBV6-1 and TRBJ2-1, with 11 positions matching TRBD2. V dropped 1 base and J dropped 6; count of bases not matched to a gene: 2. Germline-derived CDR1 and CDR2 are MNHNS and SASEGT. The CDR3 has 15 residues. In DNA form, the CDR3 reads TGTGCCAGCAGTGAAGTAACTAGCGGGGGCAATGAGCAGTTCTTC. Amino acid sequence: CASSEVTSGGNEQFF.

This chain links TRBV19 with TRBJ2-7; D possibly corresponds to TRBD1 (5 bases). The V end lost 3 bases, the J end lost 0 bases, and 6 bases lay between the germline ends. Germline CDR1 is LNHDA and CDR2 is SQIVND (reference sequence). The length of the CDR3 is 13 residues. In DNA, the CDR3 is TGTGCCAGTAGTATTCAGGGCTCCTACGAGCAGTACTTC. It translates to CASSIQGSYEQYF.

The J gene is TRBJ1-1, the V gene TRBV5-1, with D unclear. V was cut by 0 bases and J by 0 bases, with 12 bases left in between. There are 16 residues in the CDR3. CDR1 and CDR2 (germline): SGHRS, YFSETQ. This CDR3 reads CASSLAMRTLNTEAFF. For the CDR3, the DNA is TGCGCCAGCAGCTTGGCCATGAGGACCTTGAACACTGAAGCTTTCTTT.

The V call is TRBV10-1, the J call TRBJ2-3; possibly TRBD2 for D (7 bases). This CDR3 region has 13 residues. With 6 bases removed from V and 8 bases from J, the gap between germline ends came to 15 bases. Germline V CDR1 and CDR2: WNHNN, SYGVQD (reference sequence). The CDR3 protein is CASSQRRGATQYF. CDR3 DNA: TGCGCCAGCAGCCAGAGACGGGGGGCTACGCAGTATTTT.

The genes are TRBV15 and TRBJ2-1, with TRBD1 identical over 7 bases. Germline CDR1 reads LNHNV; CDR2 reads YYDKDF (reference sequence). The CDR3 length is 15 residues. J lost 1 base, V lost 3 bases, and 3 bases had no gene match. The CDR3 coding sequence is TGTGCCACCAGCAGCCCGGGACAGTCCTACAATGAGCAGTTCTTC. It specifies CATSSPGQSYNEQFF.

V and J are TRBV5-8 and TRBJ1-4; D gene uncertain. This CDR3 contains 15 residues. V lost 1 base and J 4 bases, leaving 11 bases between the germline ends. Germline CDR1 is SGHTS and CDR2 is YDEGEE. In DNA form, the CDR3 reads TGTGCCAGCAGCTTGCGAGGAGCGGGTAATGAAAAACTGTTTTTT. Translated: CASSLRGAGNEKLFF.

The chain uses TRBV5-1 and TRBJ2-7; possibly TRBD2 for D (5 bases). Trimming removed 9 bases from V and 3 bases from J, with 19 bases in between. The CDR3 runs to 14 residues. CDR1 SGHRS and CDR2 YFSETQ come from the germline V gene. The CDR3 DNA reads TGCGCCACCTTCGTTTCGGGAAGAGACTACGAGCAGTACTTC. It codes for CATFVSGRDYEQYF.

This chain connects TRBV7-9 to TRBJ2-7; 7 nucleotides agree with TRBD2. Trimming took 5 bases from V and 0 from J; bases not matched to a gene: 10. Germline V gene lookup returns CDR1 SEHNR and CDR2 FQNEAQ (reference sequence). CDR3 length: 16 amino acids. The CDR3, as DNA: TGTGCCAGCAGCCCGTGGGGGGGGGACGGCTCCTACGAGCAGTACTTC. It specifies CASSPWGGDGSYEQYF.

V gene TRBV5-1 combines with J gene TRBJ1-2; D remains unclear. This CDR3 is 14 amino acids long. The germline CDR1 and CDR2 sequences are SGHRS and YFSETQ. Trimming pared 1 base from V and 0 bases from J, leaving 7 bases between. This CDR3 is CASSLNTPNYGYTF. The CDR3 coding sequence is TGCGCCAGCAGCTTGAATACACCTAACTATGGCTACACCTTC.

The chain employs TRBV9 and TRBJ1-5, with D possibly TRBD1 on 5 matching bases. With 4 bases removed from V and 3 bases from J, the gap between germline ends came to 11 bases. The CDR3 is 14 amino acids. CDR1 SGDLS and CDR2 YYNGEE come from the germline V gene. The CDR3 loop is CASSKDSHNQPQHF. CDR3 sequence (DNA): TGTGCCAGCAGCAAAGACAGCCACAATCAGCCCCAGCATTTT.

This clone was seen a handful of times. The genes are TRBV7-9 and TRBJ1-1; D unclear. There are 14 residues in the CDR3. Trimming took 2 bases from V and 2 from J, leaving 9 bases between them. From germline, CDR1 is SEHNR and CDR2 FQNEAQ (reference sequence). CDR3 amino acids: CASSLRAANTEAFF. As DNA, the CDR3 is TGTGCCAGCAGCTTAAGGGCGGCCAACACTGAAGCTTTCTTT.

This clone was counted only a few times. V and J are TRBV9 and TRBJ1-1; 7 bases match TRBD1. V lost 0 bases, J lost 5 bases, and 4 bases stayed unmatched. The CDR3 has 14 residues. The germline gives CDR1 SGDLS, CDR2 YYNGEE. This CDR3 is CASSVEVQGTEAFF. DNA for the CDR3: TGTGCCAGCAGCGTAGAGGTACAGGGGACTGAAGCTTTCTTT.

The CDR3 coding sequence is TGTGCCAGTAGTGTTAGACAGGGGATGGGCTACACCTTC. Amino acid sequence: CASSVRQGMGYTF. The chain carries TRBV19 and TRBJ1-2; 8 bases are a match to TRBD1. From germline, CDR1 is LNHDA and CDR2 SQIVND (reference sequence). Trimming took 5 bases from V and 8 from J; bases not matched to a gene: 7. The CDR3 runs to 13 residues.

The chain joins TRBV18 to TRBJ1-4; D unclear. Trimming pared 2 bases from V and 5 bases from J, leaving 12 bases between. Germline CDR1 is KGHSH and CDR2 is LQKENI. This CDR3 is built from 15 residues. CDR3 bases: TGTGCCAGCTCACCAGGTCCCGACCCAAATGAAAAACTGTTTTTT. Its translation is CASSPGPDPNEKLFF.